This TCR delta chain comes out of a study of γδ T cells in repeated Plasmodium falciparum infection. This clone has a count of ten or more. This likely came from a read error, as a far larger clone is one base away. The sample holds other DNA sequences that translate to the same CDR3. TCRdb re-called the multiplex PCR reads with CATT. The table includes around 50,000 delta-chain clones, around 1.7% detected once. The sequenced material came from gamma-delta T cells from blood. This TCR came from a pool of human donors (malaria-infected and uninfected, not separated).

CDR3 amino acids: CAFTGGYGTDKLIF. The CDR3 DNA follows: TGCGCCTTTACCGGGGGATACGGAACCGATAAACTCATCTTT. This rearrangement joins TRDV3 to TRDJ1; 10 positions match TRDD3. This CDR3 spans 14 amino acids. The germline gives CDR1 TVYSNPD, CDR2 GDNSRS (reference sequence).